What follows are 16 T cell receptor beta chains derived from one specimen sequenced in a study of cytomegalovirus exposure and HLA in healthy donors. 13 Jbeta primers and 60 Vbeta primers were used for the PCR. Sequencing was performed with immunoSEQ multiplex PCR; in TCRdb, only in-frame clones are kept and a portion is missing. The table lists 150,000 to 200,000 clones, about 80% of them singletons. What was sequenced was PBMCs. These receptors were collected from a woman between 35 and 50 years old in good health and CMV-seronegative.

The chain has TRBV11-3 and TRBJ1-5, with D perhaps TRBD1 (5 bases). The CDR3 loop spans 17 amino acids. V shed 1 base and J shed 0 bases, with 13 bases lying between them. Germline-derived CDR1 and CDR2 are SGHNT and YENEEA. CDR3 DNA sequence: TGTGCCAGCAGCTTAGGGGGCAGGTCCGGTAGCAATCAGCCCCAGCATTTT. Translated, it gives CASSLGGRSGSNQPQHF.

This clone was counted a single time. DNA for the CDR3: TGTGCCAGCAGTTTAAGGCAGGTCGGGGAGCTGTTTTTT. It specifies CASSLRQVGELFF. V usage is TRBV27 and J usage is TRBJ2-2; no clear D. Per germline, CDR1 MNHEY and CDR2 SMNVEV (reference sequence). The germline V and J ends were trimmed by 2 bases and 7 bases, with 8 bases remaining between them. The CDR3 extends over 13 amino acids.

The chain is built from TRBV5-6 and TRBJ2-7; D unresolved. The CDR3 sequence is 16 residues long. With 0 bases removed from V and 5 bases from J, the gap between germline ends came to 18 bases. In germline, CDR1 is SGHDT, CDR2 YYEEEE. The CDR3 sequence: CASSLGQNRVLDEQYF. The CDR3 DNA sequence: TGTGCCAGCAGCTTGGGACAAAACCGAGTTTTGGACGAGCAGTACTTC.

The V and J genes are TRBV4-1 and TRBJ1-6; 11 nucleotides align to TRBD1. Germline CDR1 is MGHRA and CDR2 is YSYEKL. V lost 3 bases and J lost 9; bases outside the gene matches: 4. The CDR3 loop spans 15 amino acids. The CDR3 loop is CASSQDGQGASPLHF. Here the CDR3 DNA reads TGCGCCAGCAGCCAGGACGGACAGGGGGCTTCACCCCTCCACTTT.

CDR3 amino acids: CASSLEQAGEAFF. CDR3 nucleotide sequence: TGCGCCAGCAGCTTGGAACAGGCGGGGGAAGCTTTCTTT. The chain recombines TRBV5-1 with TRBJ1-1; D possibly corresponds to TRBD1 (5 bases). The CDR3 consists of 13 residues. The V gene's germline CDR1 is SGHRS and CDR2 YFSETQ. The V end was cut by 0 bases, the J end by 8 bases, with 11 bases between.

The rearrangement joins TRBV18 to TRBJ2-2; 8 positions agree with TRBD1. From germline, CDR1 is KGHSH and CDR2 LQKENI. J lost 1 base, V lost 6 bases, and 4 bases had no gene match. CDR3 length: 15 residues. In DNA, the CDR3 is TGTGCCAGCTCCCCCGGGACAGGGAACACCGGGGAGCTGTTTTTT. The encoded protein is CASSPGTGNTGELFF.

The CDR3 here is CASSLGTGVRGNTIYF. DNA for the CDR3: TGTGCCAGCAGCTTAGGGACAGGGGTTCGTGGAAACACCATATATTTT. The rearrangement uses TRBV5-8 and TRBJ1-3, with 10 bases identical to TRBD1. V lost 2 bases and J lost 3; bases outside the gene matches: 5. CDR1 and CDR2 from the germline V gene are SGHTS and YDEGEE. This CDR3 has 16 amino acids.

The chain uses TRBV5-1 and TRBJ2-3, with TRBD1 matching 8 bases. The CDR3 is 14 amino acids. Germline V gene data show CDR1 as SGHRS and CDR2 as YFSETQ. V gave up 1 base and J gave up 4 bases; unmatched junction bases: 2. The CDR3, as DNA: TGCGCCAGCAGCTTGAGACAGGGGCCAGATACGCAGTATTTT. Its protein is CASSLRQGPDTQYF.

CDR3 sequence (DNA): TGTGCCAGCCTAGCCGGAAGGCTGAACACTGAAGCTTTCTTT. Translating it yields CASLAGRLNTEAFF. The chain recombines TRBV2 with TRBJ1-1; no firm D call. Trimming removed 8 bases from V and 0 bases from J, with 13 bases in between. Germline V CDR1 and CDR2: SNHLY, FYNNEI. The CDR3 is 14 residues long.

The chain is built from TRBV30 and TRBJ1-3; D is possibly TRBD1 (6 bases). CDR1 is GTSNPN and CDR2 is SVGIG in the germline V gene (reference sequence). Trimming took 0 bases from V and 4 from J, leaving 13 bases between them. The CDR3 is 15 residues long. The CDR3 protein is CAWSVSTGPGNTIYF. CDR3 bases: TGTGCCTGGAGTGTATCGACAGGACCCGGAAACACCATATATTTT. The full variable domain, in which reference TRBV30 and TRBJ1-3 provide the parts outside the CDR3, is SQTIHQWPATLVQPVGSPLSLECTVEGTSNPNLYWYRQAAGRGLQLLFYSVGIGQISSEVPQNLSASRPQDRQFILSSKKLLLSDSGFYLCAWSVSTGPGNTIYFGEGSWLTVV.

The rearrangement links TRBV7-9 to TRBJ1-5; 7 positions match TRBD1. Germline CDR1 and CDR2: SEHNR and FQNEAQ (reference sequence). V lost 4 bases and J lost 2; bases outside the gene matches: 2. This CDR3 contains 14 residues. The CDR3 coding sequence is TGTGCCAGCAGCTGGGACAGCGGCAATCAGCCCCAGCATTTT. It encodes CASSWDSGNQPQHF.

The chain's CDR3 is CAWSVGGTSNEQFF. In DNA, the CDR3 is TGTGCCTGGAGTGTTGGGGGGACCTCCAATGAGCAGTTCTTC. The V gene is TRBV30, the J gene TRBJ2-1, with D possibly being TRBD2 (6 bases). V lost 0 bases to trimming and J lost 6 bases, with 12 bases between them. The V gene's germline CDR1 is GTSNPN and CDR2 SVGIG (reference sequence). This CDR3 comprises 14 residues.

This clone has just a few counts. V gene TRBV7-9 combines with J gene TRBJ1-5, with D possibly being TRBD1 (5 bases). The CDR3 is 13 residues long. Trimming pared 0 bases from V and 8 bases from J, leaving 8 bases between. Germline V lookup: CDR1 SEHNR, CDR2 FQNEAQ (reference sequence). CDR3 bases: TGTGCCAGCAGCTTAGCGCGGGGGGAGCCCCAGCATTTT. Amino acid sequence: CASSLARGEPQHF. The whole variable domain, remainder taken from reference TRBV7-9 and TRBJ1-5, is DTGVSQNPRHKITKRGQNVTFRCDPISEHNRLYWYRQTLGQGPEFLTYFQNEAQLEKSRLLSDRFSAERPKGSFSTLEIQRTEQGDSAMYLCASSLARGEPQHFGDGTRLSIL.

This chain uses TRBV19 with TRBJ2-1; 15 bases fit TRBD2. Germline trimming cut 9 bases from V and 2 bases from J; bases unmatched to any gene: 11. Germline V gene lookup returns CDR1 LNHDA and CDR2 SQIVND (reference sequence). This CDR3 is 18 amino acids long. The CDR3 region has the DNA TGTGCCAGCCAAAGGACTAGCGGGAGGGCCAGGGCCTACAATGAGCAGTTCTTC. Amino acid sequence: CASQRTSGRARAYNEQFF.

This chain connects TRBV15 to TRBJ2-7; the match to TRBD1 covers 10 bases. The trim removed 3 bases at V and 7 bases at J, leaving 15 bases unmatched. The CDR3 runs 17 residues. In germline, CDR1 is LNHNV, CDR2 YYDKDF (reference sequence). DNA for the CDR3: TGTGCCACCAGCAGGGGAATACCGGGACAGGGGTTCGGGGAGCAGTACGTC. Its translation: CATSRGIPGQGFGEQYV.

The gene calls are TRBV14 and TRBJ2-2, with 7 positions matching TRBD2. Losses at the gene ends were 6 bases for V and 4 bases for J; bases not matched to a gene: 8. This CDR3 has 15 residues. Germline loops: CDR1 SGHDN, CDR2 FVKESK. The CDR3 nucleotides are TGTGCCAGCAGTGGGGCCCGCGGGGGCACCGGGGAGCTGTTTTTT. As protein: CASSGARGGTGELFF.